Here is one T cell receptor (beta chain) with its context. Additional DNA sequences in this sample encode the identical CDR3. The CDR3 totals 12 residues. V dropped 4 bases and J dropped 6 bases, with 9 bases sitting between them. CDR1 is SQVTM and CDR2 is ANQGSEA in the germline V gene. The source of the sample is a study of identifying expanded T cells in peripheral blood. Data came from immunoSEQ multiplex PCR; TCRdb stores just in-frame clones and leaves some out. This table has approximately 50,000 clones, around 82% appearing once. Sequenced: blood. This sequence was found in a person aged 18-70 years in good health. V gene TRBV29-1 combines with J gene TRBJ2-2; D may be TRBD1 or TRBD2 (5 bases each). As DNA, the CDR3 is TGCAGCGTTGCTGGGGGTCCCGGGGAGCTGTTTTTT. It is translated as CSVAGGPGELFF.